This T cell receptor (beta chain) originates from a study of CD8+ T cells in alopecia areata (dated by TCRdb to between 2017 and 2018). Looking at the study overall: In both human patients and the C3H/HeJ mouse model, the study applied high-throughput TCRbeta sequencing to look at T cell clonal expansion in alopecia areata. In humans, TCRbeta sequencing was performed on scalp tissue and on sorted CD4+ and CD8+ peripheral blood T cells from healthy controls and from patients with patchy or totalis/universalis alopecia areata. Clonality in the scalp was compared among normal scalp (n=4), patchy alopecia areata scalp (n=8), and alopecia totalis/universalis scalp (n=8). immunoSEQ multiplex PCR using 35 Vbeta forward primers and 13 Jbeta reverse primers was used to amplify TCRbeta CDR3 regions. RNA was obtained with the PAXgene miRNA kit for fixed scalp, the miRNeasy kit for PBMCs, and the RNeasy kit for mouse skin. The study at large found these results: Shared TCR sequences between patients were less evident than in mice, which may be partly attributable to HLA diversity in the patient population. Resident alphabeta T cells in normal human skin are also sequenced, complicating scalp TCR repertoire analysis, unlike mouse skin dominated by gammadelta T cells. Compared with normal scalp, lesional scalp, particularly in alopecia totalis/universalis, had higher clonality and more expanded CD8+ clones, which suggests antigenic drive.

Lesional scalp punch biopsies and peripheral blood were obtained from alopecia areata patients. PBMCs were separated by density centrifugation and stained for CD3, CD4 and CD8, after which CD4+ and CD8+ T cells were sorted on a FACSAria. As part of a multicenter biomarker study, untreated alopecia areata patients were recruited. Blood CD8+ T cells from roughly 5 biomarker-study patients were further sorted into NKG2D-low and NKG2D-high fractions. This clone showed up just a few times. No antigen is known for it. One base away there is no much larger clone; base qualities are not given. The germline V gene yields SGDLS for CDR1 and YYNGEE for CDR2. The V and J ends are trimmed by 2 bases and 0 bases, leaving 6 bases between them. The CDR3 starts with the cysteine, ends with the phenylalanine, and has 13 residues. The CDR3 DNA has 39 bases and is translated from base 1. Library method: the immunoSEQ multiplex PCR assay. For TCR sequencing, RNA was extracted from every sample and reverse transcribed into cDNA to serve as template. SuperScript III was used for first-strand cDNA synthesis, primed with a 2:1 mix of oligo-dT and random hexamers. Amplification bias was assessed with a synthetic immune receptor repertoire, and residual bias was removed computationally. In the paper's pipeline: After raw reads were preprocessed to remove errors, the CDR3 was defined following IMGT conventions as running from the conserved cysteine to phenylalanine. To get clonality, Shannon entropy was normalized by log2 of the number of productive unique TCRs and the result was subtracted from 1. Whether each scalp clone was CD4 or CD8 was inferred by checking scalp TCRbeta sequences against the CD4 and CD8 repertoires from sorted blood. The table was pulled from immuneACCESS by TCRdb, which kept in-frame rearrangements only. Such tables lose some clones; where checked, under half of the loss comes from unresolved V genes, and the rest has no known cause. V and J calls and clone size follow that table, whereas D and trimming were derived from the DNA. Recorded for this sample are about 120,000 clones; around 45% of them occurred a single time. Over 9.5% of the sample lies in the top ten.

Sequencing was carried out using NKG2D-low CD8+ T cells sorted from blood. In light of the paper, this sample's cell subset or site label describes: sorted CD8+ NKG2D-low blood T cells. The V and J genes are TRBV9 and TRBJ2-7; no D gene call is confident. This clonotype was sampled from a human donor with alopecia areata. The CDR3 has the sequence CASSVESSYEQYF. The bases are TGTGCCAGCAGCGTGGAGAGCTCCTACGAGCAGTACTTC.